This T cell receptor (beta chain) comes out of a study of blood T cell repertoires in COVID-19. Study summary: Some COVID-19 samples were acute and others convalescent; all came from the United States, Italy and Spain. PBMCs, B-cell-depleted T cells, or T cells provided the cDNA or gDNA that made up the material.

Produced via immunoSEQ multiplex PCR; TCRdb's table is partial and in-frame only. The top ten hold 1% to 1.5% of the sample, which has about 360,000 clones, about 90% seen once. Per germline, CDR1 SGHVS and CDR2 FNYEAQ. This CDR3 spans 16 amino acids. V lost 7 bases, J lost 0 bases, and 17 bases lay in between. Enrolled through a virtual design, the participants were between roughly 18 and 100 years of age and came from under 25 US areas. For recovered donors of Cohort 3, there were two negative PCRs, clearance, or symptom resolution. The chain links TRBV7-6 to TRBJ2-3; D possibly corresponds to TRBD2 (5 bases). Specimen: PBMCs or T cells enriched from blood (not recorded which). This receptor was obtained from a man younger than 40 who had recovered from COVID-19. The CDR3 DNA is TGTGCCAGCACCCTTAGGGCTAGCCAAAGCACAGATACGCAGTATTTT. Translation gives CASTLRASQSTDTQYF.